This record concerns one T cell receptor (beta chain) sequence. Its antigen has not been determined. Base qualities are missing; no much larger clone stands one base away. The immunoSEQ Assay was used to sequence TCRbeta CDR3 regions. After extraction, genomic DNA underwent amplification by bias-controlled multiplex PCR, followed by high-throughput sequencing. On the authors' methods: To quantify the absolute abundance of every unique TCRbeta CDR3 region, sequences were collapsed and filtered. T cell fraction was estimated by normalization of TCRbeta template counts to usable DNA, with usable DNA being measured through amplification of reference genes present in all nucleated cells. Repertoire TCRs were annotated as SARS-CoV-2-specific when V gene, CDR3 amino acid sequence and J gene were exactly matched to a known reactive TCR set. MIRA supplied the reference SARS-CoV-2 TCR set, which was filtered for enrichment in COVID-19-positive ImmuneCODE repertoires so that public or cross-reactive TCRs were removed. Using the MIRA antigens, annotated TCRs were further analysed by specific ORF or by position within an ORF. Breadth was defined as the number of annotated unique rearrangements divided by the total number of unique productive rearrangements, and depth was defined as the summed frequency of the annotated unique rearrangements. Group comparisons of TCR breadth used two-sided Wilcoxon rank-sum tests. TCRdb re-hosts the immuneACCESS table, in-frame sequences only. Its copies lack some clones; in the studies checked, an unresolved V gene accounts for under half of them, and the cause for the rest is not known. V, J and clone size reflect that table, while D and trimming were determined from the DNA. The sample contains approximately 450,000 clones, 75% to 95% of them found a single time. The biggest ten clones account for 9.5% to 15% of the sample.

The treatment or condition label on this specimen signifies: about 20 received Ad26.COV2.S at low or high dose, single or two shots; about five received placebo; per-sample allocation not given. For vaccine and placebo recipients, repertoires were sequenced using samples collected on day 63 after the first injection. In Cohort 1b, around 25 adults aged 18-55 years were enrolled at a single site in Boston, USA, between 29 July and 7 August 2020. Ad26.COV2.S was a replication-incompetent adenovirus type 26 vector expressing a prefusion-stabilized SARS-CoV-2 spike protein from the original Wuhan strain. This record belongs to a study of Ad26.COV2.S vaccination and SARS-CoV-2 variants (dated by TCRdb to the early 2020s). General notes on the study: Donors in the vaccine arm were drawn from COV1001, a multicentre, randomized, double-blind, placebo-controlled phase I-IIa trial testing Ad26.COV2.S in healthy adults. Ad26.COV2.S was given intramuscularly at 5x10^10 or 1x10^11 viral particles, as a single shot or as two shots 56 days apart. TCRbeta repertoire sequencing was used to assess the specificity and breadth of SARS-CoV-2-reactive T cell receptors after Ad26.COV2.S vaccination. A total of 32 samples were included in the TCR-sequenced set, comprising roughly 19 Ad26.COV2.S vaccine recipients, 5 placebo recipients and 8 SARS-CoV-2 convalescent individuals. Trial participants were randomized into five groups of five: low-dose or high-dose Ad26.COV2.S given once or twice, or placebo on both occasions. Blinding of investigators to trial group allocation was maintained during experiments and outcome assessment.

The germline V gene provides CDR1 LGHNA and CDR2 YNFKEQ. Clipping removes 3 bases from V and 2 bases from J, with 5 as the unmatched junction base count. The cysteine opens and the phenylalanine closes a CDR3 of 15 amino acids. Of all the DNA, just the CDR3 is kept, 45 bases in frame from base 1. The paper as a whole reports these results and caveats: After vaccination, spike-specific CD8+ and CD4+ T cell responses were reported to show substantial breadth. Vaccine and placebo recipients had comparable non-spike TCR breadth, which fits with the vaccine containing only spike. Ad26.COV2.S recipients had higher spike-specific TCR breadth than placebo recipients (P = 0.0014). The study lacked the statistical power to compare responses across vaccine doses or regimens. The authors noted that the TCR breadth and depth analyses may have underestimated total T cell responses.

The TCR comes from a person between 18 and 65 years old who received the Ad26.COV2.S COVID-19 vaccine or a placebo. Sample: peripheral blood, taken in a trial of Ad26.COV2.S vaccine versus placebo. The chain uses TRBV4-2 and TRBJ2-3; a stretch of 7 junction bases matches TRBD2. This receptor carries the CDR3 CASSQALAYTDTQYF. The bases are TGTGCCAGCAGCCAGGCACTAGCGTACACAGATACGCAGTATTTT.